There are a few counts of the clone carrying this TCR beta chain. These data come from a study of immune characterization of retroperitoneal liposarcoma. TCRdb re-analysed the PCR reads in MiXCR, keeping a single row per CDR3 protein. The repertoire has approximately 3,200 distinct CDR3 sequences, 40% to 50% of them found once; the top ten carry around half. This CDR3 has 16 amino acids. Germline V gene data show CDR1 as MNHEY and CDR2 as SMNVEV (reference sequence). Germline trimming cut 5 bases from V and 4 bases from J; bases unmatched to any gene: 5. Sequenced input: tumor tissue. This rearrangement joins TRBV27 to TRBJ2-1, with 13 bases that match TRBD2. This receptor was identified in a male donor with retroperitoneal liposarcoma. The CDR3 here is CASSPGTSGIYNEQFF. CDR3 nucleotides: TGTGCCAGCAGTCCAGGGACTAGCGGGATATACAATGAGCAGTTCTTC.